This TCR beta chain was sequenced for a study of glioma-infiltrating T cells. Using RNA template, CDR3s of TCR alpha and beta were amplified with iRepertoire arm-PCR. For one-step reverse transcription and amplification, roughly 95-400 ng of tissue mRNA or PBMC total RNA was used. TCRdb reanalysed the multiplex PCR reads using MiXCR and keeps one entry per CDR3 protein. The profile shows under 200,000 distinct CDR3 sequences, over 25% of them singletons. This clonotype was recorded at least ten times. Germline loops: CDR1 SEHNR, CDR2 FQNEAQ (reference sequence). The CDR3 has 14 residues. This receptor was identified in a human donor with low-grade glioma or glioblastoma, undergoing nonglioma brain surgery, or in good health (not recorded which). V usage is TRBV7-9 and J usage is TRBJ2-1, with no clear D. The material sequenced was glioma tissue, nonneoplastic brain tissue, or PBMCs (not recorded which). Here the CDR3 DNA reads TGTGCTACAGCAACCGGTACCGGCTCCAATGAGCAGTTCTTC. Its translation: CATATGTGSNEQFF.